This T cell receptor (beta chain) was sequenced for a study of human T cells and chemical hapten exposure. Time point specified: patch test 3, about 24 weeks after DPC sensitization. Sample treatment: therapeutic diphenylcyclopropenone sensitization with weekly scalp DPC. TCRdb re-called the RACE reads with MiXCR, one entry per CDR3 protein. The data show more than 85,000 distinct CDR3 sequences, under 40% seen once. The CDR3 runs to 16 residues. This clonotype has more than one count but fewer than ten. The input for sequencing was whole blood, taken in connection with sensitization to the hapten diphenylcyclopropenone (DPC). The rearrangement joins TRBV12-2 to TRBJ1-5; the table gives TRBD1 as D, unverified against the DNA. TRBV12-2 is described as a pseudogene. The clonotype comes from a man in his forties with alopecia areata. Some clones in this sample may be carry-over from other donors' samples. CDR3 nucleotide sequence: TGTGCAAGTCGCTCACCCGCAGGGCCGCAGGGGCAGCCCCAGCATTTT. This sequence encodes CASRSPAGPQGQPQHF.